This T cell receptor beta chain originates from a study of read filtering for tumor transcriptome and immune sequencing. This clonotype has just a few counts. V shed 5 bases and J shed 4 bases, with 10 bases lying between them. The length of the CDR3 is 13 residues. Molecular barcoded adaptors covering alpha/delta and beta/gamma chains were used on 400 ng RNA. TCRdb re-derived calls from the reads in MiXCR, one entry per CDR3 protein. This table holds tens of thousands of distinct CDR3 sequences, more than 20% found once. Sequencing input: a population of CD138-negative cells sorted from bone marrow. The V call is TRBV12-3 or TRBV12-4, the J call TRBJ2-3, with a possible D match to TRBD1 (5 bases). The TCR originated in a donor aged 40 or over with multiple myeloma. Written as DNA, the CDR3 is TGTGCCAGCAGTCCTCAGGGTTCAGATACGCAGTATTTT. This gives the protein CASSPQGSDTQYF.